The 11 T cell receptor beta chains in this list originate from one sample, sequenced in a study of blood T cell repertoires in COVID-19. Here immunoSEQ multiplex PCR was the method, and the copy in TCRdb shows in-frame clones only, minus some. The sample lists 330,000 or so clones, 88% occurring once. Sequencing used PBMCs or T cells enriched from blood (not recorded which). Receptor source: a woman younger than 45 who had been exposed to COVID-19.

This chain connects TRBV7-8 to TRBJ1-5; TRBD1 matches at 12 bases. CDR1 is SGHVS and CDR2 is FQNEAQ in the germline V gene. This CDR3 contains 18 residues. V shed 4 bases and J 2 bases; nucleotides not matched to a gene: 9. The CDR3 nucleotides are TGTGCCAGCAGCTGGGACAGGGGGCTTCGTAGTGGCAATCAGCCCCAGCATTTT. Residues: CASSWDRGLRSGNQPQHF.

The J gene is TRBJ2-5, the V gene TRBV11-2; TRBD2 aligns across 7 bases. Germline trimming cut 1 base from V and 4 bases from J; bases unmatched to any gene: 9. CDR1 is SGHAT and CDR2 is FQNNGV in the germline V gene. The CDR3 is 16 residues long. CDR3 protein: CASSLGVRLALETQYF. The CDR3, as DNA: TGTGCCAGCAGCTTAGGGGTACGACTAGCTTTAGAGACCCAGTACTTC.

This chain links TRBV9 with TRBJ1-5, with TRBD1 identical over 12 bases. V gave up 3 bases and J gave up 7 bases; unmatched junction bases: 5. This CDR3 contains 15 residues. CDR1 is SGDLS and CDR2 is YYNGEE in the germline V gene. This CDR3 reads CASSAGTGGGQPQHF. The CDR3 DNA is TGTGCCAGCAGCGCGGGGACAGGGGGCGGCCAGCCCCAGCATTTT.

The chain employs TRBV27 and TRBJ2-7; D perhaps matches TRBD1 (5 bases). Trimming pared 4 bases from V and 0 bases from J, leaving 19 bases between. The length of the CDR3 is 17 residues. Per the germline V gene, CDR1 is MNHEY and CDR2 is SMNVEV (reference sequence). The CDR3 DNA is TGTGCCAGCAGTTCGCAACCAGACAGCTCAAGCTCCTACGAGCAGTACTTC. This encodes CASSSQPDSSSSYEQYF.

The chain carries TRBV29-1 and TRBJ2-2, with 7 positions matching TRBD1. Germline V gene sequence: CDR1 SQVTM, CDR2 ANQGSEA. The CDR3 is 13 residues long. Trimming removed 7 bases from V and 7 bases from J; junction bases left unmatched: 9. The CDR3 coding sequence is TGCAGCGCCGCCGACAGGGTGGGCGGGGAGCTGTTTTTT. This codes for CSAADRVGGELFF.

This chain joins TRBV25-1 and TRBJ1-1, with TRBD1 as a possible D gene (5 bases). The CDR3 totals 14 residues. Trimming left V 8 bases short and J 6 bases short, with 19 bases between. Germline V gene sequence: CDR1 MGHDK, CDR2 SYGVNS. CDR3 sequence reads: CASVRGHGLAEAFF. CDR3 bases: TGTGCCAGCGTTAGGGGCCACGGGTTGGCTGAAGCTTTCTTT.

J is TRBJ2-3 and V is TRBV11-2; 9 nucleotides agree with TRBD1. After removal of 5 bases from V and 6 bases from J, the junction contained 3 bases not matched to a gene. Germline V lookup: CDR1 SGHAT, CDR2 FQNNGV. CDR3 size: 13 residues. The CDR3 bases are TGTGCCAGCAGCCCCGGGACAGGGGATACGCAGTATTTT. Translated, it gives CASSPGTGDTQYF. Full variable domain (remainder filled in from reference TRBV11-2 and TRBJ2-3): EAGVAQSPRYKIIEKRQSVAFWCNPISGHATLYWYQQILGQGPKLLIQFQNNGVVDDSQLPKDRFSAERLKGVDSTLKIQPAKLEDSAVYLCASSPGTGDTQYFGPGTRLTVL.

This chain joins TRBV28 and TRBJ1-2; perhaps TRBD1 as D (5 bases). From germline, CDR1 is MDHEN and CDR2 SYDVKM. Trimming removed 7 bases from V and 5 bases from J, with 11 bases in between. The CDR3 is made up of 12 amino acids. Written as DNA, the CDR3 is TGTGCCAGCAAGGAGGGGAAATATGGCTACACCTTC. Amino acid sequence: CASKEGKYGYTF.

V gene TRBV4-2 combines with J gene TRBJ1-5; possibly TRBD1 for D (6 bases). The germline V gene encodes CDR1 LGHNA and CDR2 YNFKEQ. The V gene lost 1 base and the J gene lost 4 bases, with 17 bases spanning the gap. The CDR3 totals 17 residues. This chain's CDR3 is CASSQGEGGPENQPQHF. The CDR3 region has the DNA TGTGCCAGCAGCCAAGGGGAGGGGGGGCCCGAAAATCAGCCCCAGCATTTT.

The chain employs TRBV6-5 and TRBJ2-1, with D perhaps matching TRBD2 (6 bases). Germline V gives CDR1 MNHEY, CDR2 SVGAGI. This CDR3 region has 14 residues. V shed 11 bases and J shed 2 bases, with 16 bases lying between them. The DNA of the CDR3 is TGTGCCGTAGGAACGGGACTCGCCTACAATGAGCAGTTCTTC. Translated, it gives CAVGTGLAYNEQFF.

V is TRBV28 and J is TRBJ1-5; D is perhaps TRBD1 (6 bases). The CDR3 runs 14 residues. Per the germline V gene, CDR1 is MDHEN and CDR2 is SYDVKM. V dropped 7 bases and J dropped 2 bases, with 12 bases sitting between them. CDR3 amino acids: CASIPGHGNQPQHF. The CDR3 nucleotides are TGTGCCAGCATTCCGGGACACGGCAATCAGCCCCAGCATTTT.